The 13 T cell receptor beta chains listed next were all sequenced from one sample in a study of response to subunit inactivated influenza vaccine. Via MiXCR, TCRdb re-called the RT-PCR reads, giving one row per CDR3 protein. The data hold under 550,000 distinct CDR3 sequences, with around 7.9% observed a single time. The sample consisted of PBMCs from blood, taken less than 30 months after vaccination. Receptors originate from a man between 50 and 70 years old who received an inactivated influenza vaccine.

The chain recombines TRBV4-2 with TRBJ2-7; 9 nucleotides align to TRBD1. After removal of 2 bases from V and 6 bases from J, the junction contained 5 bases not matched to a gene. Per germline, CDR1 LGHNA and CDR2 YNFKEQ. This CDR3 comprises 14 residues. The chain's CDR3 is CASSQRDRDSEQYF. CDR3 coding DNA: TGTGCCAGCAGCCAACGGGACAGGGACTCCGAGCAGTACTTC.

This clonotype was recorded at least ten times. The CDR3 DNA sequence: TGTGCCAGCAGTCCCGTCCGGACGGTCAATGAAAAACTGTTTTTT. The encoded protein is CASSPVRTVNEKLFF. V and J are TRBV12-3 or TRBV12-4 and TRBJ1-4, with D uncertain. Trimming shortened V by 5 bases and J by 5 bases, and 15 bases separated the two germline ends. The CDR3 runs 15 residues.

This clonotype appeared many times. The chain links TRBV20-1 to TRBJ2-3, with TRBD2 identical over 10 bases. V shed 0 bases, J shed 4 bases, and the junction held 10 bases outside the gene matches. The CDR3 is made up of 17 amino acids. Per germline, CDR1 DFQATT and CDR2 SNEGSKA (reference sequence). Written as DNA, the CDR3 is TGCAGTGCTAGAGAGCCCAAGCGGGAGGGCCGGGCAGATACGCAGTATTTT. It codes for CSAREPKREGRADTQYF.

The chain joins TRBV12-3 or TRBV12-4 to TRBJ1-2; 8 bases are shared with TRBD1. The length of the CDR3 is 17 residues. V shed 6 bases and J 0 bases; nucleotides not matched to a gene: 12. CDR3 region: CASREAGTGPTNYGYTF. DNA for the CDR3: TGTGCCAGCAGAGAGGCGGGGACAGGACCTACTAACTATGGCTACACCTTC.

This clonotype has more than one count but fewer than ten. The chain joins TRBV5-1 to TRBJ1-1; D unclear. The germline V and J ends were trimmed by 0 bases and 4 bases, with 13 bases remaining between them. Germline V CDR1 and CDR2: SGHRS, YFSETQ. CDR3 length: 15 residues. The CDR3 sequence: CASSLEPQRSTEAFF. CDR3 coding DNA: TGCGCCAGCAGCTTGGAACCCCAGAGAAGCACTGAAGCTTTCTTT.

CDR3 sequence: CSAGAMGGLETQYF. Here the CDR3 DNA reads TGCAGTGCTGGAGCAATGGGGGGTCTGGAGACCCAGTACTTC. This chain joins TRBV20-1 and TRBJ2-5; D is perhaps TRBD2 (6 bases). Per germline, CDR1 DFQATT and CDR2 SNEGSKA (reference sequence). V was trimmed by 5 bases and J by 5 bases, leaving 18 bases between them. This CDR3 is built from 14 residues.

Notes on this clonotype: The junction differs from germline at one of its ends, possibly a read error. CDR3 DNA: TGCAGTTCTAGTTTCGGGACAGGGGACAATGAGCAGTTCTTC. It is translated as CSSSFGTGDNEQFF. The rearrangement links TRBV20-1 to TRBJ2-1; 10 bases map to TRBD1. CDR3 length: 14 residues. Germline CDR1 DFQATT, CDR2 SNEGSKA (reference sequence).

This clonotype has only a few counts. The rearrangement joins TRBV12-3 or TRBV12-4 to TRBJ2-7; 9 bases are shared with TRBD1. Losses at the gene ends were 6 bases for V and 3 bases for J; bases not matched to a gene: 9. CDR3 length: 15 residues. The DNA for the CDR3 is TGTGCCAGCAGCCCCCCCGGGACAGGGAACTACGAGCAGTACTTC. Protein: CASSPPGTGNYEQYF.

The table lists this clonotype with a few counts. This sequence joins TRBV20-1 and TRBJ2-1; no clear D gene. Germline CDR1 DFQATT, CDR2 SNEGSKA (reference sequence). The CDR3 length is 13 residues. V lost 2 bases and J lost 2, with 7 bases in between. The CDR3 nucleotides are TGCAGTGCTAGAAGCCTAGCCTACAATGAGCAGTTCTTC. This translates into CSARSLAYNEQFF.

This clonotype was seen at least ten times. This chain connects TRBV24-1 to TRBJ2-1; D is uncertain. The CDR3 sequence is 13 residues long. Germline assignment: CDR1 KGHDR and CDR2 SFDVKD. The V end lost 0 bases, the J end lost 6 bases, and 5 bases lay between the germline ends. DNA of the CDR3: TGTGCCACCAGTGATTTGCTGGGCAATGAGCAGTTCTTC. Translating gives CATSDLLGNEQFF.

This clonotype was seen only a few times. The gene calls are TRBV19 and TRBJ2-1; 8 bases map to TRBD1. This CDR3 is 14 amino acids long. The V and J ends lost 4 bases and 7 bases, in that order; junction bases with no gene match: 6. Looked up from germline, CDR1 is LNHDA and CDR2 is SQIVND (reference sequence). CDR3 region: CASSTGRGRNEQFF. In DNA, the CDR3 is TGTGCCAGTAGTACAGGCAGGGGGCGGAATGAGCAGTTCTTC.

The chain carries TRBV15 and TRBJ1-3; no clear D. Trimming cost V 0 bases and J 4 bases, with 10 bases left between them. Germline V gene data show CDR1 as LNHNV and CDR2 as YYDKDF (reference sequence). The CDR3 spans 15 residues. The CDR3 loop is CATSRDGRHGNTIYF. The CDR3 nucleotides read TGTGCCACCAGCAGAGATGGGCGACACGGAAACACCATATATTTT.

This clonotype was detected only a few times. The J gene is TRBJ2-3, the V gene TRBV4-3; 12 positions match TRBD2. Germline CDR1 and CDR2: LGHNA and YSLEER. CDR3 size: 16 residues. Germline trimming cut 1 base from V and 7 bases from J; bases unmatched to any gene: 6. CDR3 residues: CASSQASLAGGNTQYF. The CDR3 coding sequence is TGCGCCAGCAGCCAAGCCTCACTAGCGGGAGGAAATACGCAGTATTTT.